Listed below are T cell receptor beta chains from one sample, sequenced in a study of T cells in localized non-small cell lung cancer. Some clones are missing from TCRdb's copy, which holds only in-frame ones; the method was immunoSEQ multiplex PCR. The sample records 70,000 to 80,000 clones, approximately 90% being singletons. This sample comprised peripheral blood, obtained before any cancer treatment. The receptors were gathered from a woman aged 35 to 70 with stage I squamous cell lung carcinoma. Each CDR3 is given with its conserved first and last residue. A D gene is named only where the DNA matches it firmly. Clone size appears in some rows only: once, few, many, or a class for an expanded clone.

j_gene | d_gene | abundance | v_gene | CDR3nt | CDR3aa
TRBJ2-1 | . | once | TRBV10-3 | TGTGCCATCAGTGAGTCGTTGGAGTTCTACAATGAGCAGTTCTTC | CAISESLEFYNEQFF
TRBJ2-7 | TRBD1 | . | TRBV7-9 | TGTGCCAGCAGCTCCTCCGGGACAGGGGGCCACGAGCAGTACTTC | CASSSSGTGGHEQYF
TRBJ2-1 | TRBD2 | . | TRBV6-5 | TGTGCCAGCAGTTTAACGGGGGGTTACAATGAGCAGTTCTTC | CASSLTGGYNEQFF
TRBJ1-1 | . | once | TRBV19 | TGTGCCAGTAGTATACCAGGGAACGCTGAAGCTTTCTTT | CASSIPGNAEAFF
TRBJ1-2 | . | . | TRBV10-3 | TGTGCCATCAGTGAACCCGGGTTCCCCTACACCTTC | CAISEPGFPYTF
TRBJ2-4 | TRBD1 | . | TRBV5-1 | TGCGCCAGCAGCGAAAACACAGGGGGAAAAGACATTCAGTACTTC | CASSENTGGKDIQYF
TRBJ1-2 | . | . | TRBV14 | TGTGCCAGCAGCCAAAACATATATGGCTACACCTTC | CASSQNIYGYTF
TRBJ1-6 | . | . | TRBV27 | TGTAACCGCGGGGGTTATAATTCACCCCTCCACTTT | CNRGGYNSPLHF
TRBJ1-1 | . | . | TRBV11-2 | TGTGCCAGCAGCTTAACGCCAGGGGAGGCCACTGAAGCTTTCTTT | CASSLTPGEATEAFF
TRBJ1-1 | TRBD1 | . | TRBV10-3 | TGTGCCATCAGTGAGCCGGACAGGGGAAGGCCCAGCACTGAAGCTTTCTTT | CAISEPDRGRPSTEAFF
TRBJ2-3 | TRBD2 | . | TRBV6-5 | TGTGCCAGCAGTTCAGCGGGGGCGATCACAGATACGCAGTATTTT | CASSSAGAITDTQYF
TRBJ1-4 | TRBD1 | . | TRBV2 | TGTGCCAGCAGTGAATTAGACAGGGGGTCTGAAAAACTGTTTTTT | CASSELDRGSEKLFF
TRBJ1-2 | . | . | TRBV5-6 | TGTGCCAGCAGCCCCATAGATCTAATAGCTAACTATGGCTACACCTTC | CASSPIDLIANYGYTF
TRBJ1-3 | TRBD1 | . | TRBV10-3 | TGTGCCATCATGGGACAGCTCTCTGGAAACACCATATATTTT | CAIMGQLSGNTIYF
TRBJ1-5 | . | once | TRBV7-2 | TGTGCCAGCAGCTTTGCGAACCAGCCCCAGCATTTT | CASSFANQPQHF
TRBJ1-1 | TRBD1 | once | TRBV5-1 | TGCGCCAGCAGCTCCCTGAGGGGACAGAGGACTGAAGCTTTCTTT | CASSSLRGQRTEAFF
TRBJ2-1 | . | . | TRBV7-3 | TGTGCCAGCAGTTTATCGGGGGCGAATGAGCAGTTCTTC | CASSLSGANEQFF
TRBJ1-1 | . | . | TRBV7-9 | TGTGCCAGCACGGCCGGGAAGTGGAACACTGAAGCTTTCTTT | CASTAGKWNTEAFF
TRBJ2-3 | . | . | TRBV9 | TGTGCCAGCAGCGTACCGGAGGTTAGCACAGATACGCAGTATTTT | CASSVPEVSTDTQYF
TRBJ1-5 | TRBD1 | . | TRBV7-8 | TGTGCCAGCAGCCAAGATTGGGGGACAGGTAGCAATCAGCCCCAGCATTTT | CASSQDWGTGSNQPQHF
TRBJ1-2 | . | . | TRBV7-2 | TGTGCCAGCAGTTACAGTGGGGGCTACACCTTC | CASSYSGGYTF
TRBJ1-4 | . | . | TRBV19 | TGTGCCAGTACTAAGGGGCAGGGAAAAAAACTGTTTTTT | CASTKGQGKKLFF
TRBJ2-5 | . | . | TRBV6-1 | TGTGCCAGCAGTACCGGGACTGGGACATATAACCAGTACTTC | CASSTGTGTYNQYF
TRBJ2-1 | TRBD2 | . | TRBV30 | TGTGCCTGGAGTGGCGGGGGGGCCAGGGGTGAGCAGTTCTTC | CAWSGGGARGEQFF
TRBJ2-5 | . | . | TRBV4-1 | TGCGCCAGCAGCGGGGGGGCCGGCTACTCAGAGACCCAGTACTTC | CASSGGAGYSETQYF
TRBJ2-7 | TRBD2 | . | TRBV19 | TGTGCCAGTAGTCCAAGGACTAGCGACGAGCAGTACTTC | CASSPRTSDEQYF
TRBJ1-6 | . | . | TRBV15 | TGTGCCACCAGCAGAGATTGGGGGAACAATTCACCCCTCCACTTT | CATSRDWGNNSPLHF
TRBJ1-1 | . | . | TRBV7-9 | TGTGCCAAGAAACCCCCCGGGGCCATGAACACTGAAGCTTTCTTT | CAKKPPGAMNTEAFF
TRBJ2-5 | TRBD2 | . | TRBV18 | TGTGCCAGCTCACCACTGCTAGCGGGGGGACAAGAGACCCAGTACTTC | CASSPLLAGGQETQYF
TRBJ1-2 | . | once | TRBV12-5 | TGTGCTAGTGGAATACTTACGGGTTCCTATGGCTACACCTTC | CASGILTGSYGYTF
TRBJ1-5 | TRBD1 | . | TRBV2 | TGTGCCAGCAGATACCAGGGGGCAGCGGGTCAGCCCCAGCATTTT | CASRYQGAAGQPQHF
TRBJ1-6 | . | . | TRBV9 | TGTGCCAGCAGCGTATTCGACAGCTCCTATAATTCACCCCTCCACTTT | CASSVFDSSYNSPLHF
TRBJ2-1 | TRBD2 | once | TRBV5-1 | TGCGCCAGCAGCCAGGGACTAGCGGCGAACAATGAGCAGTTCTTC | CASSQGLAANNEQFF
TRBJ1-5 | . | . | TRBV5-1 | TGCGCCAGCAGCTTGGTGGGCGGAAATCAGCCCCAGCATTTT | CASSLVGGNQPQHF
TRBJ2-6 | . | once | TRBV27 | TGTGCCAGCAGTTGGCCCGGGGCCAACGTCCTGACTTTC | CASSWPGANVLTF
TRBJ2-7 | . | once | TRBV19 | TGTGCCAGTACAGGGCTGACCTACGAGCAGTACTTC | CASTGLTYEQYF
TRBJ1-1 | . | . | TRBV20-1 | TGCAGTGCTAGTTTGCGGGATGAAGCTTTCTTT | CSASLRDEAFF
TRBJ1-5 | TRBD1 | . | TRBV10-3 | TGTGCCATCAGTGAACTCGGACAGGGCAGTCAGCCCCAGCATTTT | CAISELGQGSQPQHF
TRBJ1-1 | . | . | TRBV7-6 | TGTGCCAGCAGCAACAAAGCTTTCTTT | CASSNKAFF
TRBJ1-3 | TRBD1 | . | TRBV9 | TGTGCCAGCAGCCTAATGGGACAGGGTGGAAACACCATATATTTT | CASSLMGQGGNTIYF
TRBJ2-5 | . | . | TRBV6-9 | TGTGCCAGCAGGGTTCCCTCCCAAGTTCGGACCCAGTACTTC | CASRVPSQVRTQYF
TRBJ2-1 | TRBD2 | . | TRBV6-1 | TGTGCAAGCACTGGGACTAGCGTCTACAATGAGCAGTTCTTC | CASTGTSVYNEQFF
TRBJ2-2 | . | . | TRBV5-1 | TGCGCCAGCAGCTTGGAGGGTGGCACCGGGGAGCTGTTTTTT | CASSLEGGTGELFF
TRBJ1-2 | TRBD1 | . | TRBV7-9 | TGTGCCAGCAGCCACGGACAGGGAAACTATGGCTACACCTTC | CASSHGQGNYGYTF
TRBJ2-5 | TRBD1 | . | TRBV2 | TGTGCCAGCAGCCCTGACAGGGGGCGAGTGGAGACCCAGTACTTC | CASSPDRGRVETQYF
TRBJ1-2 | TRBD1 | . | TRBV28 | TGTGCCAGCAGAGAGACAGGGTTTAACTATGGCTACACCTTC | CASRETGFNYGYTF
TRBJ2-6 | TRBD1 | . | TRBV5-6 | TGTGCCAGCAGCTTGGGGGGACAGGGGTTCTCTGGGGCCAACGTCCTGACTTTC | CASSLGGQGFSGANVLTF
TRBJ1-2 | . | once | TRBV29-1 | TGCAGCGTAGGAACAGGGACTGGCTATGGCTACACCTTC | CSVGTGTGYGYTF
TRBJ1-5 | . | . | TRBV19 | TGTGCCAGTAGTGGAGACAGGAATCAGCCCCAGCATTTT | CASSGDRNQPQHF
TRBJ1-5 | . | . | TRBV5-8 | TGTGCCAGCAGCTTGGGATGGAATAGCAATCAGCCCCAGCATTTT | CASSLGWNSNQPQHF
TRBJ1-4 | TRBD1 | once | TRBV4-1 | TGCGCCAGCAGCCAAGGACAGGGATTTAATGAAAAACTGTTTTTT | CASSQGQGFNEKLFF